The rows below give T cell receptor beta chains drawn from one sample of a study of blood T cell repertoires in COVID-19. Assay used: immunoSEQ multiplex PCR; TCRdb lists only in-frame clones, some missing. The sample yields over 200,000 clones, 87% seen once. The sequenced sample consisted of peripheral blood. The receptors come from a man aged 40-49 years with active or convalescent COVID-19. The CDR3 runs from the conserved cysteine through the conserved F or W. D genes are given only for firm matches. Part of the rows lack a size; the others show once, few, many or a class for expanded clones.

abundance: once
d_gene: TRBD2
v_gene: TRBV9
j_gene: TRBJ2-5
CDR3nt: TGTGCCAGCAGCGCAGCGGGGGCTAGCGGGGGACGATTGGAGACCCAGTACTTC
CDR3aa: CASSAAGASGGRLETQYF

abundance: NA
d_gene: NA
v_gene: TRBV7-8
j_gene: TRBJ1-5
CDR3nt: TGTGCCAGCAGCTCAGGGGATCAGCCCCAGCATTTT
CDR3aa: CASSSGDQPQHF

abundance: NA
d_gene: TRBD1
v_gene: TRBV6-1
j_gene: TRBJ1-1
CDR3nt: TGTGCCAGCAGTGCCCAGACAGGGGGCGGGGGGAACACTGAAGCTTTCTTT
CDR3aa: CASSAQTGGGGNTEAFF

abundance: NA
d_gene: TRBD1
v_gene: TRBV9
j_gene: TRBJ2-1
CDR3nt: TGTGCCAGCAGCCCTTATTTGACAGGGGGTTTCAATGAGCAGTTCTTC
CDR3aa: CASSPYLTGGFNEQFF

abundance: NA
d_gene: NA
v_gene: TRBV9
j_gene: TRBJ2-3
CDR3nt: TGTGCCAGCACCCGCCGGGGGGCAACAGATACGCAGTATTTT
CDR3aa: CASTRRGATDTQYF

abundance: NA
d_gene: NA
v_gene: TRBV7-2
j_gene: TRBJ2-6
CDR3nt: TGTGCCAGCAGCTCTGAGACTGCTGGGGCCAACGTCCTGACTTTC
CDR3aa: CASSSETAGANVLTF

abundance: NA
d_gene: NA
v_gene: TRBV6-5
j_gene: TRBJ1-1
CDR3nt: TGTGCCAGCAGCTCCTTTAACACTGAAGCTTTCTTT
CDR3aa: CASSSFNTEAFF

abundance: NA
d_gene: NA
v_gene: TRBV24-1
j_gene: TRBJ1-5
CDR3nt: TGTGCCACCAGTGATGTGCAGGGGCCCAATCAGCCCCAGCATTTT
CDR3aa: CATSDVQGPNQPQHF

abundance: NA
d_gene: NA
v_gene: TRBV19
j_gene: TRBJ1-5
CDR3nt: TGTGCCAGTAGTCCAGGGGCAGGCAATCAGCCCCAGCATTTT
CDR3aa: CASSPGAGNQPQHF

abundance: NA
d_gene: TRBD1
v_gene: TRBV7-9
j_gene: TRBJ1-2
CDR3nt: TGTGCCAGCAGCTTGTCGGGACAGGGGGTTCCCTATGGCTACACCTTC
CDR3aa: CASSLSGQGVPYGYTF

abundance: NA
d_gene: TRBD2
v_gene: TRBV5-5
j_gene: TRBJ2-1
CDR3nt: TGTGCCAGCAGCTTGCTTTACGGGGGGGCCCAGAATGAGCAGTTCTTC
CDR3aa: CASSLLYGGAQNEQFF

abundance: once
d_gene: NA
v_gene: TRBV19
j_gene: TRBJ1-1
CDR3nt: TGTGCCAGTAGTTCGGGGGGGAACACTGAAGCTTTCTTT
CDR3aa: CASSSGGNTEAFF

abundance: NA
d_gene: NA
v_gene: TRBV5-4
j_gene: TRBJ2-3
CDR3nt: TGTGCCAGCAGCTTGGAGTCAGGCACAGATACGCAGTATTTT
CDR3aa: CASSLESGTDTQYF

abundance: NA
d_gene: NA
v_gene: TRBV3-1/TRBV3-2
j_gene: TRBJ2-3
CDR3nt: TGTGCCAGCAGCCCGGGGTGGAGCACAGATACGCAGTATTTT
CDR3aa: CASSPGWSTDTQYF

abundance: NA
d_gene: TRBD2
v_gene: TRBV7-3
j_gene: TRBJ2-1
CDR3nt: TGTGCCAGCAGCCTAGCGGGGGCCCCTTCCAATGAGCAGTTCTTC
CDR3aa: CASSLAGAPSNEQFF

abundance: NA
d_gene: TRBD1
v_gene: TRBV28
j_gene: TRBJ1-2
CDR3nt: TGTGCCAGCAGTCCCTACAACAGGGGCGGCTACACCTTC
CDR3aa: CASSPYNRGGYTF

abundance: NA
d_gene: TRBD2
v_gene: TRBV6-2/TRBV6-3
j_gene: TRBJ2-3
CDR3nt: TGTGCCAGCAGTTACGTTGCGGGGGGCCGAAATACGCAGTATTTT
CDR3aa: CASSYVAGGRNTQYF

abundance: NA
d_gene: NA
v_gene: TRBV2
j_gene: TRBJ2-1
CDR3nt: TGTGCCAGCACCTCGTGGGCGAATGAGCAGTTCTTC
CDR3aa: CASTSWANEQFF

abundance: NA
d_gene: NA
v_gene: TRBV28
j_gene: TRBJ1-5
CDR3nt: TGTGCCAGCAGTTTCCCGGGTTATAGCAATCAGCCCCAGCATTTT
CDR3aa: CASSFPGYSNQPQHF

abundance: NA
d_gene: NA
v_gene: TRBV5-1
j_gene: TRBJ1-2
CDR3nt: TGCGCCAGCAGCCCCGAGGGTACCGGCTACACCTTC
CDR3aa: CASSPEGTGYTF

abundance: NA
d_gene: TRBD1
v_gene: TRBV18
j_gene: TRBJ2-6
CDR3nt: TGTGCCAGCTCACTTCGGACAGGGGGCGTCTCTGGGGCCAACGTCCTGACTTTC
CDR3aa: CASSLRTGGVSGANVLTF

abundance: NA
d_gene: TRBD2
v_gene: TRBV28
j_gene: TRBJ2-7
CDR3nt: TGTGCCAGCAGTACCCCCGGGACTAGCGGACATAACTCCTACGAGCAGTACTTC
CDR3aa: CASSTPGTSGHNSYEQYF

abundance: NA
d_gene: NA
v_gene: TRBV2
j_gene: TRBJ2-3
CDR3nt: TGTGCCAGCATCTCTAGGGAGCGCACAGATACGCAGTATTTT
CDR3aa: CASISRERTDTQYF

abundance: NA
d_gene: TRBD1
v_gene: TRBV3-1/TRBV3-2
j_gene: TRBJ1-1
CDR3nt: TGTGCCAGCAGCGCCCTGACAGGGATGAGAGCTTTCTTT
CDR3aa: CASSALTGMRAFF

abundance: NA
d_gene: TRBD1
v_gene: TRBV18
j_gene: TRBJ1-1
CDR3nt: TGTGCCAGCTCACCGATTGCCAATCCGGGACAGGAGAACACTGAAGCTTTCTTT
CDR3aa: CASSPIANPGQENTEAFF

abundance: once
d_gene: TRBD2
v_gene: TRBV11-2
j_gene: TRBJ2-3
CDR3nt: TGTGCCAGCAGCCCCGGACTAGGCGGTAGCACAGATACGCAGTATTTT
CDR3aa: CASSPGLGGSTDTQYF

abundance: NA
d_gene: NA
v_gene: TRBV2
j_gene: TRBJ1-1
CDR3nt: TGTGCCACGGTCCGGGAACAGGGAACTGAAGCTTTCTTT
CDR3aa: CATVREQGTEAFF

abundance: NA
d_gene: NA
v_gene: TRBV4-1
j_gene: TRBJ2-1
CDR3nt: TGCGCCAGCAGCCAAGAAGCAGGTGGGGGCCGCCTCAATGAGCAGTTCTTC
CDR3aa: CASSQEAGGGRLNEQFF

abundance: NA
d_gene: NA
v_gene: TRBV11-2
j_gene: TRBJ2-7
CDR3nt: TGTGCCAGCAGCTTAGACCACGCGGGCGAGCAGTACTTC
CDR3aa: CASSLDHAGEQYF

abundance: NA
d_gene: TRBD1
v_gene: TRBV24-1
j_gene: TRBJ2-1
CDR3nt: TGTGCCACCAGTCCGACAGGGGGGCCCTACAATGAGCAGTTCTTC
CDR3aa: CATSPTGGPYNEQFF

abundance: NA
d_gene: NA
v_gene: TRBV7-2
j_gene: TRBJ2-7
CDR3nt: TGTGCCAGCAGTCTCACAGGGTCGGGGGGCTACGAGCAGTACTTC
CDR3aa: CASSLTGSGGYEQYF

abundance: NA
d_gene: TRBD1
v_gene: TRBV5-6
j_gene: TRBJ1-1
CDR3nt: TGTGCCAGCAGCTCCCCCGGGACAGGGGGCACTGAAGCTTTCTTT
CDR3aa: CASSSPGTGGTEAFF

abundance: NA
d_gene: NA
v_gene: TRBV30
j_gene: TRBJ1-4
CDR3nt: TGTGCCTGGAGACGCAGGGGTAATGAAAAACTGTTTTTT
CDR3aa: CAWRRRGNEKLFF

abundance: NA
d_gene: NA
v_gene: TRBV27
j_gene: TRBJ2-3
CDR3nt: TGTGCCAGCAGCCCGGGACAACGGACAGATACGCAGTATTTT
CDR3aa: CASSPGQRTDTQYF

abundance: NA
d_gene: TRBD1
v_gene: TRBV27
j_gene: TRBJ1-2
CDR3nt: TGTGCCAGCAGTGAACCCCCCGGGACAGGGAGCAACTATGGCTACACCTTC
CDR3aa: CASSEPPGTGSNYGYTF

abundance: NA
d_gene: NA
v_gene: TRBV11-2
j_gene: TRBJ1-2
CDR3nt: TGTGCCAGCAGCTTAGTCAGCCTAGCCGCAATGAAAATTTATGGCTACACCTTC
CDR3aa: CASSLVSLAAMKIYGYTF

abundance: NA
d_gene: TRBD2
v_gene: TRBV24-1
j_gene: TRBJ2-3
CDR3nt: TGTGCCACCAGTGGACGGGGGGTTAACACAGATACGCAGTATTTT
CDR3aa: CATSGRGVNTDTQYF

abundance: NA
d_gene: TRBD2
v_gene: TRBV28
j_gene: TRBJ2-1
CDR3nt: TGTGCCAGCAGCCCCACTAGCGGGAGGTCCCACAATGAGCAGTTCTTC
CDR3aa: CASSPTSGRSHNEQFF

abundance: NA
d_gene: NA
v_gene: TRBV27
j_gene: TRBJ2-2
CDR3nt: TGTGCCAGCAGTTTGACAACTACCGGGGAGCTGTTTTTT
CDR3aa: CASSLTTTGELFF

abundance: once
d_gene: TRBD2
v_gene: TRBV9
j_gene: TRBJ2-3
CDR3nt: TGTGCCAGCAGCCCCCGAGCTAGCGGGATTGGAGATACGCAGTATTTT
CDR3aa: CASSPRASGIGDTQYF

abundance: NA
d_gene: TRBD2
v_gene: TRBV7-2
j_gene: TRBJ2-1
CDR3nt: TGTGCCAGCAGCTACACTAGCGGGGGCCTCAATGAGCAGTTCTTC
CDR3aa: CASSYTSGGLNEQFF

abundance: NA
d_gene: NA
v_gene: TRBV6-5
j_gene: TRBJ1-2
CDR3nt: TGTGCCAGCAGGACACAGACTAACTATGGCTACACCTTC
CDR3aa: CASRTQTNYGYTF

abundance: NA
d_gene: NA
v_gene: TRBV3-1/TRBV3-2
j_gene: TRBJ1-2
CDR3nt: TGTGCCAGCAGCCTACAGGGACGAGATGGCTACACCTTC
CDR3aa: CASSLQGRDGYTF

abundance: NA
d_gene: NA
v_gene: TRBV5-1
j_gene: TRBJ1-2
CDR3nt: TGCGCCAGCAGCTTGGGGGGATCGGGGAGCTATGGCTACACCTTC
CDR3aa: CASSLGGSGSYGYTF

abundance: NA
d_gene: NA
v_gene: TRBV18
j_gene: TRBJ2-5
CDR3nt: TGTGCCAGCTCGTCAGGGATCCAAGAGACCCAGTACTTC
CDR3aa: CASSSGIQETQYF

abundance: NA
d_gene: NA
v_gene: TRBV6-1
j_gene: TRBJ1-3
CDR3nt: TGTGCCAGCAGTGATGCGGGCAGTCCTACTGGAAACACCATATATTTT
CDR3aa: CASSDAGSPTGNTIYF

abundance: NA
d_gene: NA
v_gene: TRBV30
j_gene: TRBJ1-2
CDR3nt: TGTGCCTGGAGTGTATCGGACTATGGCTACACCTTC
CDR3aa: CAWSVSDYGYTF

abundance: NA
d_gene: NA
v_gene: TRBV24-1
j_gene: TRBJ1-1
CDR3nt: TGTGCCACCAGTGCGGGAAGCCTGAACACTGAAGCTTTCTTT
CDR3aa: CATSAGSLNTEAFF